This T cell receptor (beta chain) was sequenced in a study of neoadjuvant nivolumab and ipilimumab in lung cancer (dated by TCRdb to the early 2020s). In the study overall: Nivolumab was given at 3 mg/kg intravenously on days 1, 15 and 29, and the combination arm added ipilimumab 1 mg/kg on day 1 only. The primary endpoint of the trial was the rate of major pathologic response (MPR) in the intention-to-treat population of each study arm. Seven patients had matched pretherapy and resected tumor pairs analyzed, with four treated with nivolumab and three with nivolumab plus ipilimumab. In the trial, around 42 patients with operable NSCLC were treated, of whom 23 were randomized to nivolumab monotherapy and about 20 to nivolumab plus ipilimumab. The study compared TCR repertoires in pretherapy (baseline) peripheral blood with TCR repertoires in tumors resected at surgery after neoadjuvant immune checkpoint blockade.

Study-wide conclusions, independent of this receptor: There was no significant correlation between TCR clonality and pathologic tumor regression, and just a single major-pathologic-response sample was available for the clonality-regression analysis. Tumor T-cell richness and clonality rose from pretherapy to surgery in three of three dual-therapy tumors but in only two of four nivolumab-treated tumors. A small number of samples underwent TCR sequencing. TCR richness in pretherapy blood showed a positive correlation with richness in tumors resected after neoadjuvant therapy (Spearman R ≈ 0.8). Greater TCR richness and clonality were observed in resected tumors than in tumor-adjacent uninvolved lung, and increases were observed in more dual-therapy-treated tumors.

The intended sense of this specimen's time point label: pretherapy, before neoadjuvant immune checkpoint inhibitors. Samples came from the phase 2 randomized NEOSTAR trial, which tested neoadjuvant nivolumab or nivolumab plus ipilimumab followed by surgery in operable NSCLC. The CDR3 contains 14 residues, cysteine and phenylalanine counted. This entry keeps only the CDR3 DNA: 42 bases, framed from base 1. CDR1 and CDR2 are drawn from the germline V gene: SGHAT, FQNNGV. V is pruned by 1 base and J by 2 bases, leaving 1 base of the junction without a gene match. On this clone itself: Its antigen is currently not known. Base qualities are not at hand, and no much larger clone is one base apart.

To prepare the library, the immunoSEQ multiplex PCR assay was applied. Under the source paper's analysis protocol: Richness and clonality were used to summarize the repertoires, and clones that significantly expanded or contracted between pre- and post-therapy samples were identified. Drawn from immuneACCESS, this table holds only the in-frame rearrangements with V and J called that TCRdb kept. Clones are partly lost; checked studies trace under half to an unresolved V gene and leave the rest unexplained. The V and J calls and the clone size are those of that table, but D and trimming were determined from the DNA. The table for this sample lists approximately 23,000 clones; around 82% of them were counted only once. Jointly, the top ten make up roughly 23% of the sample.

The chain is encoded by TRBV11-2 joined to TRBJ2-7; TRBD1 fits 8 bases in the junction. The clonotype was recovered from an adult with non-small cell lung cancer. The sample was peripheral blood, taken before neoadjuvant nivolumab, alone or with ipilimumab. The CDR3 corresponds to CASSLVQGAYEQYF. In nucleotides, the sequence is TGTGCCAGCAGCTTAGTACAGGGGGCCTACGAGCAGTACTTC.